These 3 T cell receptor beta chains came from one sample sequenced in a study of cytomegalovirus exposure and HLA in healthy donors. PCR involved 60 Vbeta and 13 Jbeta primers. Profiled with immunoSEQ multiplex PCR; TCRdb holds only in-frame clones, not every one. The sample consists of over 150,000 clones, less than 90% of them appearing once. Source material: PBMCs. The receptor set was obtained from a boy between 2 and 10 years old in good health and CMV-seronegative.

The chain joins TRBV29-1 to TRBJ2-3, with TRBD1 matching over 8 bases. The J segment lost 10 bases and the V segment lost 7 bases, leaving 10 bases of the junction unmatched. The CDR3 runs to 12 residues. CDR1 SQVTM and CDR2 ANQGSEA come from the germline V gene. The chain's CDR3 is CSGGSGGTPQYF. CDR3 coding DNA: TGCAGCGGGGGGTCAGGGGGCACGCCGCAGTATTTT.

The gene calls are TRBV6-5 and TRBJ2-1; maybe TRBD1 (5 bases). This CDR3 spans 14 amino acids. V dropped 5 bases and J dropped 8 bases, with 16 bases sitting between them. In germline, CDR1 is MNHEY, CDR2 SVGAGI. Written as DNA, the CDR3 is TGTGCCAGCAGTAGGGGAACACTTGGCGATGAGCAGTTCTTC. Translating gives CASSRGTLGDEQFF.

This chain uses TRBV10-3 with TRBJ2-2, with a weak D call TRBD1 (6 bases). The V end was cut by 6 bases, the J end by 2 bases, with 13 bases between. Per germline, CDR1 ENHRY and CDR2 SYGVKD. This CDR3 spans 15 amino acids. CDR3 bases: TGTGCCATCAGCCCCGGGACACCTAACACCGGGGAGCTGTTTTTT. Translating gives CAISPGTPNTGELFF.